This T cell receptor (beta chain) comes out of a study of blood T cell repertoires in COVID-19. Background on the study: The samples span acute and convalescent COVID-19 from the United States, Italy and Spain. From T cells, B-cell-depleted T cells, or PBMCs came the material, which was cDNA or gDNA.

Per the study methods: It was from reference gene primer amplification that nucleated cell counts were estimated. Generated by immunoSEQ multiplex PCR, the TCRdb table keeps only in-frame clones and is missing some. Clone size and V and J calls were adopted from that table, with D and trimming inferred from the DNA. Among 60,000 to 75,000 clones listed, about nine tenths were seen once. V dropped 2 bases and J dropped 7 bases, with 18 bases sitting between them. Germline V gene sequence: CDR1 MDHEN, CDR2 SYDVKM. The CDR3 is made up of 15 amino acids. Input material: peripheral blood. The TCR sequence derives from a man aged 45-65 years with active COVID-19. The J gene is TRBJ2-7, the V gene TRBV28; D not certain. DNA for the CDR3: TGTGCCAGCAGTTTAGGCGGCTCCGCCCCGGAAGAGCAGTACTTC. Translating it yields CASSLGGSAPEEQYF.